The 29 T cell receptor beta chains reported below all come from one sample, sequenced in a study of beta chain features in type 1 diabetes. Broader study findings: Across all four CD4+ subsets, people with type 1 diabetes showed modestly shorter TCRB CDR3s.

Which antigens these TCRs recognize remains unknown. Sequencing targeted expressed TCRB transcripts, as all isolated RNA had been reverse transcribed. Method: immunoSEQ multiplex PCR; TCRdb's copy keeps in-frame clones and lacks some. The sample has a few hundred thousand clones; over 9% are singletons. The sample taken for sequencing was central memory CD4+ T cells from blood. The receptors shown here come from a man in his thirties or forties with type 1 diabetes.

This clone was observed at least ten times. This sequence joins TRBV2 and TRBJ1-2, with D maybe TRBD1 (5 bases). The CDR3 has 12 amino acids. The V end was cut by 5 bases, the J end by 7 bases, with 11 bases between. Looked up from germline, CDR1 is SNHLY and CDR2 is FYNNEI. The CDR3 DNA reads as TGTGCCAGCAGTCAGGGTTTGGGTGGCTACACCTTC. This encodes CASSQGLGGYTF.

This clone was seen only a few times. The V call is TRBV7-9, the J call TRBJ2-2, with D possibly matching TRBD1 (6 bases). The V end lost 1 base, the J end lost 7 bases, and 7 bases lay between the germline ends. The germline CDR1 and CDR2 sequences are SEHNR and FQNEAQ (reference sequence). This CDR3 has 13 amino acids. This CDR3 is CASSLGDIGELFF. The CDR3 nucleotides read TGTGCCAGCAGCTTAGGGGACATCGGGGAGCTGTTTTTT.

Only a few counts were recorded for this clone. The rearrangement links TRBV5-1 to TRBJ2-7; the match to TRBD1 covers 7 bases. V lost 4 bases to trimming and J lost 3 bases; unmatched junction nucleotides: 7. The V gene's germline CDR1 is SGHRS and CDR2 YFSETQ. The CDR3 is 14 residues long. CDR3 amino acids: CASSTPGQNYEQYF. Here the CDR3 DNA reads TGCGCCAGCAGCACTCCGGGACAGAACTACGAGCAGTACTTC.

This clone was seen a handful of times. The rearrangement uses TRBV4-1 and TRBJ2-1, with TRBD2 identical over 8 bases. Germline V gene sequence: CDR1 MGHRA, CDR2 YSYEKL. The V and J ends lost 2 bases and 8 bases, in that order; junction bases with no gene match: 8. The CDR3 covers 15 residues. CDR3 loop: CASSQRSASGYEQFF. The DNA for the CDR3 is TGCGCCAGCAGCCAAAGGAGCGCTAGCGGGTATGAGCAGTTCTTC.

The sample holds many counts of this clone. Other DNA sequences in the sample encode the same CDR3. The chain couples TRBV2 to TRBJ2-5, with D tentatively TRBD2 (6 bases). The CDR3 has 12 amino acids. Germline CDR1 and CDR2: SNHLY and FYNNEI. Trimming pared 6 bases from V and 4 bases from J, leaving 9 bases between. The CDR3: CASRGGAETQYF. The DNA for the CDR3 is TGTGCCAGCAGGGGGGGAGCAGAGACCCAGTACTTC.

This clone occurred a few times. The gene calls are TRBV9 and TRBJ1-5; D remains ambiguous. The ends were cut back, 0 bases at V and 9 bases at J, with 13 bases in the middle. Germline-derived CDR1 and CDR2 are SGDLS and YYNGEE. The CDR3 covers 14 residues. CDR3 sequence (DNA): TGTGCCAGCAGCGTAGAGGCAGGCGCAGGGCCCCAGCATTTT. It translates to CASSVEAGAGPQHF. Full variable domain (remainder filled in from reference TRBV9 and TRBJ1-5): DSGVTQTPKHLITATGQRVTLRCSPRSGDLSVYWYQQSLDQGLQFLIQYYNGEERAKGNILERFSAQQFPDLHSELNLSSLELGDSALYFCASSVEAGAGPQHFGDGTRLSIL.

Written as DNA, the CDR3 is TGTGCCAGCAGCTTAACGGCAGGGAAGGCCCAGTACTTC. Amino acids: CASSLTAGKAQYF. The chain combines TRBV11-2 with TRBJ2-5, with D possibly matching TRBD1 (5 bases). The V end was cut by 2 bases, the J end by 9 bases, with 13 bases between. Germline-derived CDR1 and CDR2 are SGHAT and FQNNGV. The CDR3 has 13 residues.

This clone came up a few times. This chain joins TRBV19 and TRBJ2-6; no firm D call. Germline V lookup: CDR1 LNHDA, CDR2 SQIVND (reference sequence). The CDR3 length is 20 residues. V was shortened by 3 bases and J by 2 bases, with 23 bases between the two germline ends. The CDR3 loop is CASSILVRLRVPAGANVLTF. The CDR3 coding sequence is TGTGCCAGTAGTATTTTGGTGAGATTAAGAGTACCCGCTGGGGCCAACGTCCTGACTTTC. Filled out from reference TRBV19 and TRBJ2-6, the complete variable domain reads DGGITQSPKYLFRKEGQNVTLSCEQNLNHDAMYWYRQDPGQGLRLIYYSQIVNDFQKGDIAEGYSVSREKKESFPLTVTSAQKNPTAFYLCASSILVRLRVPAGANVLTFGAGSRLTVL.

This chain connects TRBV7-9 to TRBJ2-1; 8 bases are a match to TRBD1. With 4 bases clipped from V and 1 base from J, the junction kept 6 bases outside the gene matches. The CDR3 has 16 residues. Germline V gene sequence: CDR1 SEHNR, CDR2 FQNEAQ (reference sequence). CDR3 region: CASSSSTGGSYNEQFF. The CDR3 DNA sequence: TGTGCCAGCAGCTCCAGCACAGGGGGGTCCTACAATGAGCAGTTCTTC.

This clone was observed at least ten times. Other DNA variants within this sample encode the same CDR3. The V and J genes are TRBV19 and TRBJ1-5, with D perhaps TRBD1 (5 bases). The germline V and J ends were trimmed by 5 bases and 4 bases, with 9 bases remaining between them. CDR3 size: 13 residues. Germline CDR1 is LNHDA and CDR2 is SQIVND (reference sequence). The CDR3 nucleotides read TGTGCCAGTAGTGGGACGGTTAATCAGCCCCAGCATTTT. It specifies CASSGTVNQPQHF.

This chain joins TRBV5-1 and TRBJ1-2; tentatively, D is TRBD1 (5 bases). V was shortened by 6 bases and J by 4 bases, with 13 bases between the two germline ends. Germline CDR1 and CDR2: SGHRS and YFSETQ. This CDR3 has 13 amino acids. The CDR3 DNA follows: TGCGCCAGCACGGAGGGGTCGGGCTATGGCTACACCTTC. Amino acids: CASTEGSGYGYTF.

This clone showed up just a few times. This chain links TRBV7-9 with TRBJ2-1; TRBD2 agrees at 8 bases. Germline V CDR1 and CDR2: SEHNR, FQNEAQ (reference sequence). V trimming: 4 bases; J trimming: 4 bases; junction bases outside the gene matches: 9. This CDR3 has 16 amino acids. The DNA for the CDR3 is TGTGCCAGCAGCTCTCGGAGTAGCGGGACTTACAATGAGCAGTTCTTC. The encoded protein is CASSSRSSGTYNEQFF.

This clone was counted a few times. The V and J genes are TRBV7-2 and TRBJ1-1; unclear D gene. The CDR3 is 14 residues long. The germline V gene encodes CDR1 SGHTA and CDR2 FQGNSA. V lost 5 bases to trimming and J lost 1 base, with 11 bases between them. CDR3 amino acids: CASSPGQANTEAFF. As DNA, the CDR3 is TGTGCCAGCAGCCCCGGGCAGGCGAACACTGAAGCTTTCTTT.

The table lists this clone with a few counts. V is TRBV5-6 and J is TRBJ2-7; D tentatively fits TRBD1 or TRBD2 (5 bases each). The germline CDR1 and CDR2 sequences are SGHDT and YYEEEE. V was trimmed by 4 bases and J by 2 bases, leaving 10 bases between them. This CDR3 spans 13 amino acids. The CDR3 loop is CASSRGTTYEQYF. CDR3 DNA sequence: TGTGCCAGCAGCAGAGGGACGACCTACGAGCAGTACTTC.

This clone was seen a handful of times. This sample also contains other DNA sequences that code for the same CDR3. The gene calls are TRBV5-1 and TRBJ2-5, with D possibly TRBD2 on 6 matching bases. Trimming left V 3 bases short and J 4 bases short, with 13 bases between. Per the germline V gene, CDR1 is SGHRS and CDR2 is YFSETQ. This CDR3 spans 14 amino acids. CDR3 DNA: TGCGCCAGCAGCTCGGGACTGGCTAGAGAGACCCAGTACTTC. Translation gives CASSSGLARETQYF.

J is TRBJ1-3 and V is TRBV9; D possibly corresponds to TRBD1 (5 bases). The V gene lost 4 bases and the J gene lost 4 bases, with 9 bases spanning the gap. The CDR3 runs to 13 residues. In germline, CDR1 is SGDLS, CDR2 YYNGEE. CDR3 sequence reads: CASSPPGGNTIYF. DNA of the CDR3: TGTGCCAGCAGCCCCCCAGGGGGAAACACCATATATTTT.

V is TRBV7-9 and J is TRBJ2-5; D unclear. The closer fit of TRBJ2-7 to the DNA end suggests the J call may be wrong. This CDR3 comprises 13 residues. Looked up from germline, CDR1 is SEHNR and CDR2 is FQNEAQ (reference sequence). The CDR3: CASSFPSPDEQYF. Written as DNA, the CDR3 is TGTGCCAGCAGCTTCCCATCCCCGGACGAGCAGTACTTC.

The genes are TRBV5-1 and TRBJ2-3; D is unresolved. V lost 7 bases to trimming and J lost 1 base, with 10 bases between them. The CDR3 runs 13 residues. Germline values: CDR1 SGHRS, CDR2 YFSETQ. CDR3 in DNA: TGCGCCAGCGGGTTGACTGGCACAGATACGCAGTATTTT. As protein: CASGLTGTDTQYF.

This clone was observed a handful of times. The V and J genes are TRBV28 and TRBJ1-3; the D is unclear. V was clipped by 3 bases and J by 3 bases, with 12 bases between them. From germline, CDR1 is MDHEN and CDR2 SYDVKM. The CDR3 contains 15 residues. The CDR3 DNA sequence: TGTGCCAGCAGTTTCGCGCTCAGAAGTGGAAACACCATATATTTT. Protein: CASSFALRSGNTIYF. The full variable domain, rest sourced from reference TRBV28 and TRBJ1-3, is DVKVTQSSRYLVKRTGEKVFLECVQDMDHENMFWYRQDPGLGLRLIYFSYDVKMKEKGDIPEGYSVSREKKERFSLILESASTNQTSMYLCASSFALRSGNTIYFGEGSWLTVV.

This clone showed up just a few times. The chain recombines TRBV9 with TRBJ1-2; weak D call: TRBD1 (6 bases). The V gene lost 7 bases and the J gene lost 2 bases, with 12 bases spanning the gap. CDR1 is SGDLS, CDR2 YYNGEE, per germline. This CDR3 comprises 13 residues. The CDR3 loop reads CASQGGANYGYTF. In DNA form, the CDR3 reads TGTGCCAGCCAAGGGGGGGCCAACTATGGCTACACCTTC.

This clone was observed a handful of times. The chain carries TRBV7-9 and TRBJ2-1; TRBD2 matches at 11 bases. Germline V gene lookup returns CDR1 SEHNR and CDR2 FQNEAQ (reference sequence). V shed 1 base, J shed 8 bases, and the junction held 10 bases outside the gene matches. The CDR3 contains 17 residues. The CDR3 coding sequence is TGTGCCAGCAGCTTAGGGTCCGGGACTAGCGGTCCAGATGAGCAGTTCTTC. Its translation: CASSLGSGTSGPDEQFF.

This clone has more than one count but fewer than ten. This sequence joins TRBV20-1 and TRBJ1-2; D remains unclear. V lost 5 bases to trimming and J lost 7 bases, with 11 bases between them. The CDR3 has 11 residues. Germline V gene data show CDR1 as DFQATT and CDR2 as SNEGSKA (reference sequence). The CDR3 nucleotides are TGCAGTGCTGCACACGGCACTGGCTACACCTTC. This sequence encodes CSAAHGTGYTF.

This clone showed up just once. The rearrangement links TRBV6-5 to TRBJ1-2; D is possibly TRBD1 (5 bases). Germline lookup yields CDR1 MNHEY and CDR2 SVGAGI. V shed 6 bases and J shed 9 bases, with 11 bases lying between them. The CDR3 is made up of 11 amino acids. CDR3: CASRRSGSYTF. In DNA, the CDR3 is TGTGCCAGCAGACGTTCAGGGAGCTACACCTTC.

The rearrangement joins TRBV30 to TRBJ1-2, with 9 bases matching TRBD1. J gave up 7 bases and V 1 base, and 4 bases lay outside the gene matches. Germline V gene lookup returns CDR1 GTSNPN and CDR2 SVGIG (reference sequence). The CDR3 totals 13 residues. This chain's CDR3 is CAWSGTGGSGYTF. The CDR3 region has the DNA TGTGCCTGGAGTGGTACAGGGGGCAGTGGCTACACCTTC.

The chain joins TRBV7-9 to TRBJ2-1; 7 bases are a match to TRBD2. The germline CDR1 and CDR2 sequences are SEHNR and FQNEAQ (reference sequence). V dropped 6 bases and J dropped 13; count of bases not matched to a gene: 12. CDR3 length equals 13 residues. CDR3 sequence: CASSLYRDYRQFF. The CDR3 region has the DNA TGTGCCAGCAGTTTGTACCGGGACTATCGACAGTTCTTC.

This clone has at least ten counts. The rearrangement joins TRBV28 to TRBJ2-1, with 13 nucleotides matching TRBD2. There are 16 residues in the CDR3. J was trimmed by 7 bases and V by 5 bases; bases with no gene match: 8. From germline, CDR1 is MDHEN and CDR2 SYDVKM. CDR3 protein: CASSELGTSGKNEQFF. Here the CDR3 DNA reads TGTGCCAGCAGTGAGCTCGGGACTAGCGGGAAAAATGAGCAGTTCTTC.

This clone is deemed medium-sized. V is TRBV2 and J is TRBJ2-7; D perhaps matches TRBD2 (5 bases). Deletions cut 9 bases from V and 3 bases from J, with 15 bases between. This CDR3 has 13 amino acids. Per the germline V gene, CDR1 is SNHLY and CDR2 is FYNNEI. The CDR3 spells CASKTGIYYEQYF. CDR3 DNA sequence: TGTGCCAGTAAAACGGGAATCTACTACGAGCAGTACTTC.

This clone turned up a few times. The chain recombines TRBV7-6 with TRBJ2-1; D is undetermined. Germline assignment: CDR1 SGHVS and CDR2 FNYEAQ. Trimming left V 5 bases short and J 10 bases short, with 12 bases between. This CDR3 spans 12 amino acids. The CDR3 DNA follows: TGTGCCAGCAGCCAAACGGATTACGAGCAGTTCTTC. This codes for CASSQTDYEQFF.

As regards this clone: The sample carries other DNA sequences with the same CDR3. The chain couples TRBV5-8 to TRBJ2-7; 7 nucleotides match TRBD2. V was pared by 2 bases and J by 2 bases, with 4 bases of the junction left unmatched. Germline V gene lookup returns CDR1 SGHTS and CDR2 YDEGEE. CDR3 length: 14 residues. The CDR3 nucleotides are TGTGCCAGCAGCTTCCCCGGACTAGCCTACGAGCAGTACTTC. Its protein product is CASSFPGLAYEQYF. The whole variable domain, filled in from reference TRBV5-8 and TRBJ2-7, reads EAGVTQSPTHLIKTRGQQATLRCSPISGHTSVYWYQQALGLGLQFLLWYDEGEERNRGNFPPRFSGRQFPNYSSELNVNALELEDSALYLCASSFPGLAYEQYFGPGTRLTVT.